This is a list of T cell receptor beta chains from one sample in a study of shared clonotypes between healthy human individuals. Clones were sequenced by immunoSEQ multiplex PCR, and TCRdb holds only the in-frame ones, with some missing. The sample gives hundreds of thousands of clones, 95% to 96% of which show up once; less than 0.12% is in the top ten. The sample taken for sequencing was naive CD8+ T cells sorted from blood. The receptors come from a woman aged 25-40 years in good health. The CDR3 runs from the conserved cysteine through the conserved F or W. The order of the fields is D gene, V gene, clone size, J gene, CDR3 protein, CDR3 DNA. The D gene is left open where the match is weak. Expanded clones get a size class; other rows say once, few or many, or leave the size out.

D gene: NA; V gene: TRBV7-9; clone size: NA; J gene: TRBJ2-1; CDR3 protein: CASSLYDLGSDQDNEQFF; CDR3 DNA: TGTGCCAGCAGCTTATACGACTTGGGTAGCGATCAGGACAATGAGCAGTTCTTC
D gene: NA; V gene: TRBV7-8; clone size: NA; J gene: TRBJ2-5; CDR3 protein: CASSSLGLEPQETQYF; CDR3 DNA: TGTGCCAGCAGCTCCCTGGGGCTGGAGCCCCAAGAGACCCAGTACTTC
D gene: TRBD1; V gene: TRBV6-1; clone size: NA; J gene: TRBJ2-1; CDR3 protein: CASSEERTGGSYNEQFF; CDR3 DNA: TGTGCCAGCAGTGAAGAAAGAACAGGGGGCTCCTACAATGAGCAGTTCTTC
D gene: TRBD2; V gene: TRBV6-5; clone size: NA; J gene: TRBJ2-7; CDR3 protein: CASSSGRARYEQYF; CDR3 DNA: TGTGCCAGTAGTAGCGGGAGGGCCCGCTACGAGCAGTACTTC
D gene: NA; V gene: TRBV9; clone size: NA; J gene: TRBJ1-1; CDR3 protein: CASSLFPGRNTEAFF; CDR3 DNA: TGTGCCAGCAGCCTATTCCCAGGGAGGAACACTGAAGCTTTCTTT
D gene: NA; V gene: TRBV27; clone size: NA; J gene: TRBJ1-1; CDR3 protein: CASSSSHQGMNTEAFF; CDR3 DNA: TGTGCCAGCAGTTCCTCCCACCAGGGCATGAACACTGAAGCTTTCTTT
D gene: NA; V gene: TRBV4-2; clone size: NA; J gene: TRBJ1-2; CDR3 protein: CASSHTLGEPNYYGYTF; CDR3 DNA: TGTGCCAGCAGCCACACCCTGGGGGAACCTAACTACTATGGCTACACCTTC
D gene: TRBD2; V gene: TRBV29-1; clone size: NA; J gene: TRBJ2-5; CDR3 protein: CSVGGGYGRPQETQYF; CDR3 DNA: TGCAGCGTTGGTGGTGGTTACGGGAGGCCCCAAGAGACCCAGTACTTC
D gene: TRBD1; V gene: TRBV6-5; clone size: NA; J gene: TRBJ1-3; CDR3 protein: CASRTGTGSGNTIYF; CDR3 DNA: TGTGCCAGCAGAACCGGGACAGGGTCGGGAAACACCATATATTTT
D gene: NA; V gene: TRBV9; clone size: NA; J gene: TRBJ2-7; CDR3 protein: CASSVDNKPYEQYF; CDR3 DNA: TGTGCCAGCAGCGTGGATAACAAACCCTACGAGCAGTACTTC
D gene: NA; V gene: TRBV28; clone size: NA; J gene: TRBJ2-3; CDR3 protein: CASSFTGRKGTQYF; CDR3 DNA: TGTGCCAGCAGTTTTACCGGGAGAAAGGGTACGCAGTATTTT
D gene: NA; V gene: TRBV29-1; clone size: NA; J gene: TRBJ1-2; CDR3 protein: CSVTPQGSYGYTF; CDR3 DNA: TGCAGCGTCACTCCGCAGGGGAGCTATGGCTACACCTTC
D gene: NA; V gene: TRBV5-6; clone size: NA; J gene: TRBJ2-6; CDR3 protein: CASSLIRSGANVLTF; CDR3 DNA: TGTGCCAGCAGCTTGATAAGGTCTGGGGCCAACGTCCTGACTTTC
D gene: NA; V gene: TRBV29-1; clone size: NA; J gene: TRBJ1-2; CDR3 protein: CSVEDLEIYGCTF; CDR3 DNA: TGCAGCGTTGAAGATTTAGAGATCTATGGCTGCACCTTC
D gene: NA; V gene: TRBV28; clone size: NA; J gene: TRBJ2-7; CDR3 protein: CASRRSDGYEQYF; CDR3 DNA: TGTGCCAGCAGGCGATCGGACGGATACGAGCAGTACTTC
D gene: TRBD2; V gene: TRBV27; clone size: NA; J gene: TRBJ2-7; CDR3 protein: CASSWSGTSGYEQYF; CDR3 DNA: TGTGCCAGCAGTTGGTCCGGGACTAGCGGCTACGAGCAGTACTTC
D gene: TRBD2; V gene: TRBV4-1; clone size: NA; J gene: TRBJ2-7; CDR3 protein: CASSQVGLAANYEQYF; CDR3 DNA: TGCGCCAGCAGCCAAGTGGGTCTAGCGGCAAACTACGAGCAGTACTTC
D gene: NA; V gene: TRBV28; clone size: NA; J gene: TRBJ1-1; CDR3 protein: CASSPNTEAFF; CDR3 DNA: TGTGCCAGCAGCCCTAACACTGAAGCTTTCTTT
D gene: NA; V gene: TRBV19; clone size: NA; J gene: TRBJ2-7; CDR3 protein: CASSIGSGGSYEQYF; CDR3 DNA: TGTGCCAGTAGTATAGGGTCCGGAGGTTCCTACGAGCAGTACTTC
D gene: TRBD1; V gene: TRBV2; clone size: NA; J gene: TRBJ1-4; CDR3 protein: CASSENLGQGNPGGEKLFF; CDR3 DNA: TGTGCCAGCAGTGAAAACTTAGGACAGGGTAATCCAGGGGGCGAAAAACTGTTTTTT
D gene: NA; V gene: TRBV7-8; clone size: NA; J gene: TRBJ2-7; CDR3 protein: CASSLVREQYF; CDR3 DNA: TGTGCCAGCAGCTTAGTGAGGGAGCAGTACTTC
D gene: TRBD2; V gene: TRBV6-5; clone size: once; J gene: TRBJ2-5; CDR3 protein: CASSYFSGKETQYF; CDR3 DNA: TGTGCCAGCAGTTACTTTAGCGGGAAGGAGACCCAGTACTTC
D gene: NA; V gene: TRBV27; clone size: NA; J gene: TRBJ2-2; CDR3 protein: CASSLGGARTGELFF; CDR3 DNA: TGTGCCAGCAGTTTAGGAGGGGCTAGGACCGGGGAGCTGTTTTTT
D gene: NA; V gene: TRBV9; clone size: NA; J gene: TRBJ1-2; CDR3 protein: CASSSGVYGYTF; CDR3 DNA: TGTGCCAGCAGCTCAGGGGTCTATGGCTACACCTTC
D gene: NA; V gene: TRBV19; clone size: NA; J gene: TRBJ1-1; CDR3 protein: CASTPLPPGVNTEAFF; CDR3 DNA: TGTGCCAGTACCCCTTTGCCCCCCGGAGTGAACACTGAAGCTTTCTTT
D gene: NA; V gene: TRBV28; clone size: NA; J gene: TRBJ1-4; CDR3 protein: CASSFGQANEKLFF; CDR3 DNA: TGTGCCAGCAGTTTCGGTCAGGCAAATGAAAAACTGTTTTTT
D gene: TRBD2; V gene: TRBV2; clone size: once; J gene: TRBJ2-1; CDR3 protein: CASSEASGSNNEQFF; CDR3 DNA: TGTGCCAGCAGTGAGGCTAGCGGGAGTAACAATGAGCAGTTCTTC
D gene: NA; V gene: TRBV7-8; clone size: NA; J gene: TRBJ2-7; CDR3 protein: CASSLEQTSTYEQYF; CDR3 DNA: TGTGCCAGCAGCTTAGAACAGACTAGTACCTACGAGCAGTACTTC
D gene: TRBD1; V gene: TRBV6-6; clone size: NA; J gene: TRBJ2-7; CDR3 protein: CASSYGQGFYEQYF; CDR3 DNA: TGTGCCAGCAGTTACGGACAGGGCTTTTACGAGCAGTACTTC
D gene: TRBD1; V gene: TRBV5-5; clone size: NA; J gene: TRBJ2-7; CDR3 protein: CASRDRGNDEQYF; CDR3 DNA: TGTGCCAGCAGGGACAGGGGTAACGACGAGCAGTACTTC
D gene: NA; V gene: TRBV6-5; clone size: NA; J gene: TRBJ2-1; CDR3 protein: CASSPGYNEQFF; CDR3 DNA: TGTGCCAGCAGTCCGGGTTACAATGAGCAGTTCTTC
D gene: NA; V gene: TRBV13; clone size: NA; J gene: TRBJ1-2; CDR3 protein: CASSASGAYGYTF; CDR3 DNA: TGTGCCAGCAGCGCTAGTGGGGCCTATGGCTACACCTTC
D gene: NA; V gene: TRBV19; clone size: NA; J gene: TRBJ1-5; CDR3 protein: CASSIDPYGGAGGQPQHF; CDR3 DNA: TGTGCCAGTAGTATAGACCCGTATGGAGGGGCGGGGGGTCAGCCCCAGCATTTT
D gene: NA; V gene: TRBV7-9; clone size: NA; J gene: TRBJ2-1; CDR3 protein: CASALRGSEQFF; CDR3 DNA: TGTGCCAGCGCTCTCCGGGGGTCGGAGCAGTTCTTC
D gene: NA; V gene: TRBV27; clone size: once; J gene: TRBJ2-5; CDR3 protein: CASSLGKTQYF; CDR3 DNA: TGTGCCAGCAGTTTGGGGAAGACCCAGTACTTC
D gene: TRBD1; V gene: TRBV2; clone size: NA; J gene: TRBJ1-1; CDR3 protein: CASSEAGTGEGTEAFF; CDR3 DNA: TGTGCCAGCAGTGAAGCAGGGACAGGGGAAGGCACTGAAGCTTTCTTT
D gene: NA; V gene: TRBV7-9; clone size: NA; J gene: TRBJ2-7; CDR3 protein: CASSLGVYEQYF; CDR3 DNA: TGTGCCAGCAGCTTAGGGGTCTACGAGCAGTACTTC
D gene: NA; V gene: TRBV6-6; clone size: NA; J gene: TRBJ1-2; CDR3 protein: CASNLVNTNYGYTF; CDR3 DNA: TGTGCCAGCAACTTGGTAAACACTAACTATGGCTACACCTTC
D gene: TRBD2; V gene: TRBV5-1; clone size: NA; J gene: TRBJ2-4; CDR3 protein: CASSPGLAGMDIQYF; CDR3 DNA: TGCGCCAGCAGCCCCGGACTAGCGGGAATGGACATTCAGTACTTC
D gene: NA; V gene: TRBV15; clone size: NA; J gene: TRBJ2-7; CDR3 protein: CATSGASSYEQYF; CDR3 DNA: TGTGCCACCTCGGGGGCAAGCTCCTACGAGCAGTACTTC
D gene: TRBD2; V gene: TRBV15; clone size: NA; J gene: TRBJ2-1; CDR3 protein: CATSSVSREGPYNEQFF; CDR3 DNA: TGTGCCACCAGCAGCGTTTCGCGGGAGGGTCCTTACAATGAGCAGTTCTTC
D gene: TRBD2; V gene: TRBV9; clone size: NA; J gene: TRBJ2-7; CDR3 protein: CASSVGGLAGVYEQYF; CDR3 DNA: TGTGCCAGCAGCGTAGGAGGACTAGCGGGAGTGTACGAGCAGTACTTC
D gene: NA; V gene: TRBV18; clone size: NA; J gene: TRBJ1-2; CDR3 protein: CASSPPPGGGANLHYGYTF; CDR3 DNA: TGTGCCAGCTCACCTCCACCAGGAGGGGGGGCAAACCTGCACTATGGCTACACCTTC
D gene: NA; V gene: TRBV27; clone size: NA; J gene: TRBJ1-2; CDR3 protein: CASSSPRTGIYGYTF; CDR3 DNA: TGTGCCAGCAGTTCCCCGCGCACAGGGATCTATGGCTACACCTTC
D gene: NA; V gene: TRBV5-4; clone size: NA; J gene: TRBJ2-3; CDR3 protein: CASSRRQAPVADTQYF; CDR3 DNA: TGTGCCAGCAGCAGAAGGCAGGCCCCAGTCGCAGATACGCAGTATTTT
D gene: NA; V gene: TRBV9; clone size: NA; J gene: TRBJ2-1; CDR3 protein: CASSPGTKDNEQFF; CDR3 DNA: TGTGCCAGCAGCCCCGGGACAAAAGACAATGAGCAGTTCTTC
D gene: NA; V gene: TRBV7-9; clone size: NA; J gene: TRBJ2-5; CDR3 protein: CASSLFGGYQETQYF; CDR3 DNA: TGTGCCAGCAGCTTATTTGGCGGGTACCAAGAGACCCAGTACTTC
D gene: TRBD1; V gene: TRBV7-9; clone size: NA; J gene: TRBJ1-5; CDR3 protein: CASSLGQGNQPQHF; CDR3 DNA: TGTGCCAGCAGCTTGGGACAGGGCAATCAGCCCCAGCATTTT
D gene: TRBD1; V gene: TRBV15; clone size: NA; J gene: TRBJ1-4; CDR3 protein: CATSSVGQGREKLFF; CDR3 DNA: TGTGCCACCAGCAGCGTGGGACAGGGAAGAGAAAAACTGTTTTTT
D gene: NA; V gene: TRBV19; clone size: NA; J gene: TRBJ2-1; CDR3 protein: CASALEGAYEQFF; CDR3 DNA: TGTGCCAGCGCCCTGGAGGGGGCATATGAGCAGTTCTTC